The 22 T cell receptor beta chains below come from one sample, sequenced in a study of T-cell memory formation after mild COVID-19. In TCRdb, the 5' RACE reads were re-called with MiXCR into one record per CDR3 protein. The sample has approximately 390,000 distinct CDR3 sequences, 16% seen once. The specimen sequenced was PBMCs or a T cell subset sorted from them (not recorded which). These TCRs come from a man between 18 and 29 years old who had mild COVID-19 (a few samples of this study predate the infection). Cell type and time point are not known.

The chain carries TRBV20-1 and TRBJ2-3; the D gene is possibly TRBD2 (6 bases). The V gene lost 6 bases and the J gene lost 5 bases, with 18 bases spanning the gap. This CDR3 is 14 amino acids long. Germline V lookup: CDR1 DFQATT, CDR2 SNEGSKA (reference sequence). The CDR3 loop reads CSAAKSAGKDTQYF. Written as DNA, the CDR3 is TGCAGTGCCGCCAAAAGTGCGGGGAAAGATACGCAGTATTTT.

This clonotype was seen more than once but under ten times. The chain carries TRBV4-1 and TRBJ1-1; a possible D gene is TRBD1 (5 bases). This CDR3 is built from 15 residues. Looked up from germline, CDR1 is MGHRA and CDR2 is YSYEKL. Trimming shortened V by 2 bases and J by 6 bases, and 16 bases separated the two germline ends. The CDR3 spells CASSQKVQVPPEAFF. In DNA form, the CDR3 reads TGCGCCAGCAGCCAAAAGGTACAGGTCCCTCCTGAAGCTTTCTTT.

This clonotype was recorded a few times. The chain employs TRBV4-3 and TRBJ1-2; D gene ambiguous. CDR1 is LGHNA, CDR2 YSLEER, per germline. This CDR3 contains 13 residues. V was shortened by 0 bases and J by 7 bases, with 9 bases between the two germline ends. CDR3 bases: TGCGCCAGCAGCCAAGAAATGGGAAGTGGCTACACCTTC. This encodes CASSQEMGSGYTF.

CDR3 amino acids: CAIQEVRTSPSTDTQYF. The CDR3 region has the DNA TGTGCCATTCAAGAGGTCAGGACTAGCCCTTCCACAGATACGCAGTATTTT. This chain joins TRBV10-3 and TRBJ2-3, with TRBD2 identical over 8 bases. Trimming at V came to 9 bases and at J to 2 bases, leaving 16 bases not matched to a gene. The CDR3 has 17 residues. CDR1 is ENHRY and CDR2 is SYGVKD in the germline V gene.

The chain uses TRBV3-1 and TRBJ1-6, with D uncertain. Looked up from germline, CDR1 is LGHDT and CDR2 is YNNKEL (reference sequence). The CDR3 sequence is 14 residues long. V was shortened by 2 bases and J by 7 bases, with 9 bases between the two germline ends. The CDR3 DNA follows: TGTGCCAGCAGCCAACAGGACTGGAATTCACCCCTCCACTTT. Amino acid sequence: CASSQQDWNSPLHF.

This clonotype was seen a handful of times. This chain uses TRBV11-2 with TRBJ1-3, with D maybe TRBD1 (5 bases). V was cut by 3 bases and J by 4 bases, with 7 bases left in between. Germline CDR1 SGHAT, CDR2 FQNNGV. The CDR3 covers 13 residues. DNA of the CDR3: TGTGCCAGCAGCTTTCAGGGAGGAAACACCATATATTTT. This gives the protein CASSFQGGNTIYF.

This clonotype was observed a few times. CDR3 region: CASTNDAAEAFF. The CDR3 DNA reads as TGTGCCAGCACAAACGACGCTGCCGAAGCTTTCTTT. V is TRBV6-5 and J is TRBJ1-1; unclear D gene. Germline CDR1 reads MNHEY; CDR2 reads SVGAGI. This CDR3 has 12 amino acids. Trimming left V 7 bases short and J 8 bases short, with 14 bases between.

This clonotype was found many times. The rearrangement links TRBV5-6 to TRBJ2-3; D uncertain. The CDR3 loop spans 14 amino acids. The germline V gene encodes CDR1 SGHDT and CDR2 YYEEEE. Trimming took 2 bases from V and 0 from J, leaving 7 bases between them. The CDR3 protein is CASSFYSSTDTQYF. The CDR3 DNA sequence: TGTGCCAGCAGCTTCTACTCTAGCACAGATACGCAGTATTTT.

This clonotype has a handful of counts. The chain combines TRBV10-1 with TRBJ2-7; a possible D gene is TRBD2 (6 bases). CDR1 and CDR2 from the germline V gene are WNHNN and SYGVQD (reference sequence). V lost 5 bases, J lost 5 bases, and 13 bases lay in between. This CDR3 is built from 13 residues. The CDR3 DNA is TGCGCCAGCAGTCCCCGACTAGTACACGAGCAGTACTTC. Translation: CASSPRLVHEQYF.

This clonotype was seen many times. J is TRBJ2-2 and V is TRBV5-1; D gene unclear. Germline-derived CDR1 and CDR2 are SGHRS and YFSETQ. Trimming removed 9 bases at V and 0 bases at J, with 12 bases between. The length of the CDR3 is 14 residues. The CDR3 loop is CATKGEANTGELFF. For the CDR3, the DNA is TGCGCCACCAAGGGTGAGGCGAACACCGGGGAGCTGTTTTTT.

The table lists this clonotype with many counts. The rearrangement uses TRBV20-1 and TRBJ2-3; 16 bases are a match to TRBD2. Germline lookup yields CDR1 DFQATT and CDR2 SNEGSKA (reference sequence). V was clipped by 5 bases and J by 3 bases; unmatched bases: 5. The CDR3 has 16 residues. The CDR3 reads CSAGTSGGAGTDTQYF. The CDR3 DNA reads TGCAGTGCTGGGACTAGCGGGGGGGCGGGGACAGATACGCAGTATTTT.

The chain combines TRBV4-3 with TRBJ1-1; tentative D call: TRBD1 (6 bases). This CDR3 contains 14 residues. The germline gives CDR1 LGHNA, CDR2 YSLEER. Deletions cut 3 bases from V and 7 bases from J, with 15 bases between. This CDR3 reads CASSQFGRGDEAFF. In nucleotides, the CDR3 is TGCGCCAGCAGCCAGTTCGGTAGGGGGGATGAAGCTTTCTTT.

The sample holds a few counts of this clonotype. This chain uses TRBV20-1 with TRBJ1-5, with D unresolved. This CDR3 is 14 amino acids long. V shed 0 bases and J shed 6 bases, with 12 bases lying between them. Germline CDR1 reads DFQATT; CDR2 reads SNEGSKA (reference sequence). CDR3 sequence reads: CSARDLMESQPQHF. CDR3 DNA: TGCAGTGCTAGAGATTTGATGGAGAGTCAGCCCCAGCATTTT.

The rearrangement joins TRBV6-6 to TRBJ1-6, with D perhaps matching TRBD1 (5 bases). The CDR3 consists of 20 residues. Germline-derived CDR1 and CDR2 are MNHNY and SVGAGI (reference sequence). Deletions cut 2 bases from V and 1 base from J, with 21 bases between. The CDR3 loop is CASSYRGGMGKWSYNSPLHF. The CDR3 DNA sequence: TGTGCCAGCAGTTACCGCGGGGGTATGGGGAAGTGGTCCTATAATTCACCCCTCCACTTT.

The J gene is TRBJ1-6, the V gene TRBV6-6; 9 bases line up with TRBD1. This CDR3 comprises 13 residues. CDR1 and CDR2 from the germline V gene are MNHNY and SVGAGI (reference sequence). The trim removed 7 bases at V and 8 bases at J, leaving 3 bases unmatched. The CDR3 reads CASKDRGDSPLHF. In DNA, the CDR3 is TGTGCCAGCAAAGACAGGGGGGATTCACCCCTCCACTTT.

The chain uses TRBV4-2 and TRBJ2-1; tentative D call: TRBD1 (6 bases). Germline V gene data show CDR1 as LGHNA and CDR2 as YNFKEQ. The CDR3 sequence is 16 residues long. The V end was cut by 0 bases, the J end by 10 bases, with 19 bases between. This chain's CDR3 is CASSQEIKTGQKEQFF. CDR3 coding DNA: TGTGCCAGCAGCCAAGAGATAAAGACAGGCCAAAAGGAGCAGTTCTTC.

This clonotype turned up a few times. J is TRBJ2-1 and V is TRBV7-9; either TRBD1 or TRBD2 may supply D (5 bases each). Germline values: CDR1 SEHNR, CDR2 FQNEAQ (reference sequence). V gave up 1 base and J gave up 2 bases, with 9 bases separating them. This CDR3 spans 15 amino acids. As DNA, the CDR3 is TGTGCCAGCAGCTTAGACGGGGCCGCCTACAATGAGCAGTTCTTC. Translation gives CASSLDGAAYNEQFF.

The rearrangement uses TRBV28 and TRBJ2-2; perhaps TRBD2 as D (6 bases). V was pared by 10 bases and J by 4 bases, with 10 bases between. CDR3 length: 12 amino acids. Germline V lookup: CDR1 MDHEN, CDR2 SYDVKM. The CDR3 spells CATRGSTGELFF. CDR3 coding DNA: TGTGCCACCCGGGGGAGCACCGGGGAGCTGTTTTTT.

This clonotype was seen a handful of times. The DNA for the CDR3 is TGTGCCAGCAGCTTGACAGCGGCGGGAGTGGAGCAGTACTTC. Its translation is CASSLTAAGVEQYF. This chain uses TRBV3-1 with TRBJ2-7; the match to TRBD2 covers 7 bases. CDR1 is LGHDT, CDR2 YNNKEL, per germline (reference sequence). This CDR3 region has 14 residues. J was trimmed by 7 bases and V by 5 bases; bases with no gene match: 11.

The CDR3, as DNA: TGTGCCAGCAGTTTCAACAGGGGTCGACGGGGGAAGAATGAAAAACTGTTTTTT. The encoded protein is CASSFNRGRRGKNEKLFF. The chain couples TRBV6-6 to TRBJ1-4, with 7 bases that match TRBD1. Germline CDR1 and CDR2: MNHNY and SVGAGI (reference sequence). V trimming: 4 bases; J trimming: 5 bases; junction bases outside the gene matches: 16. This CDR3 contains 18 residues.

The genes are TRBV6-4 and TRBJ2-7, with D unclear. V dropped 0 bases and J dropped 6 bases, with 9 bases sitting between them. The CDR3 is 13 residues long. Per the germline V gene, CDR1 is MRHNA and CDR2 is SNTAGT. This CDR3 is CASSDSVVGEQYF. Written as DNA, the CDR3 is TGTGCCAGCAGTGACTCAGTGGTGGGCGAGCAGTACTTC.

CDR3 protein: CASIMASGGAYNEQFF. The CDR3 coding sequence is TGTGCCAGCATAATGGCTAGCGGGGGGGCCTACAATGAGCAGTTCTTC. The rearrangement links TRBV7-2 to TRBJ2-1, with 12 bases aligning to TRBD2. Per germline, CDR1 SGHTA and CDR2 FQGNSA. J gave up 2 bases and V 7 bases, and 6 bases lay outside the gene matches. CDR3 length: 16 residues. The full variable domain, its missing parts supplied by reference TRBV7-2 and TRBJ2-1, is GAGVSQSPSNKVTEKGKDVELRCDPISGHTALYWYRQSLGQGLEFLIYFQGNSAPDKSGLPSDRFSAERTGGSVSTLTIQRTQQEDSAVYLCASIMASGGAYNEQFFGPGTRLTVL.